Detailed here is one TCR beta chain. Its specificity is unknown. This sample was included in a study of cytomegalovirus exposure and HLA in healthy donors. Study context: Of some 360 genotyped donors, roughly 86% clustered with self-reported Caucasian donors. Study-wide results and limits: There were several of the most significant clusters that appeared linked to common viral pathogens in a later analysis. A previous analysis found most TCR beta V segments productive roughly 87% or roughly 30% of the time.

In the PCR, 60 Vbeta and 13 Jbeta primers were used. Here immunoSEQ multiplex PCR was the method, and the copy in TCRdb shows in-frame clones only, minus some. The sample table includes tens of thousands of clones. Trimming took off 2 bases at V and 1 base at J, with 2 bases between the two ends. CDR1 is DFQATT, CDR2 SNEGSKA, per germline (reference sequence). The CDR3 extends over 11 amino acids. Donors likely had unrecorded immune exposures despite being nominally healthy when sampled. Sequencing used PBMCs. J is TRBJ1-1 and V is TRBV20-1, with D unresolved. The origin of this receptor is a male donor in good health and CMV-seronegative. The CDR3 region is CSARQNTEAFF. CDR3 coding DNA: TGCAGTGCTAGACAGAACACTGAAGCTTTCTTT.